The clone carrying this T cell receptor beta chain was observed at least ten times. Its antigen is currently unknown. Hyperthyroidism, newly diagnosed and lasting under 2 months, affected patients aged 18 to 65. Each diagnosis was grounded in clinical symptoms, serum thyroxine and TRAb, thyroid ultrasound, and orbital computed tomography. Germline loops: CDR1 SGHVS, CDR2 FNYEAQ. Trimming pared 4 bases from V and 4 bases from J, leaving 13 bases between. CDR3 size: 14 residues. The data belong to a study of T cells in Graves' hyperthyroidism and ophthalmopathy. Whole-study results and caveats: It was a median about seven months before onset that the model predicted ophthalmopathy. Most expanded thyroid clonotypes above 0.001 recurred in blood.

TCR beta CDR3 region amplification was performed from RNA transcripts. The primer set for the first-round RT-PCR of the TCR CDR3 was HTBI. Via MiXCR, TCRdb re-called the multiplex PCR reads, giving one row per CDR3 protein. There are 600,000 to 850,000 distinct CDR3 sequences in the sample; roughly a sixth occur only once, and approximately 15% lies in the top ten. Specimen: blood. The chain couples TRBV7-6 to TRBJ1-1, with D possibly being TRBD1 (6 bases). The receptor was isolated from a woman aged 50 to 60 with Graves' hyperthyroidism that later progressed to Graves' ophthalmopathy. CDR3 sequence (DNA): TGTGCCAGCAGCTCCAGGGGAGAGAGCACTGAAGCTTTCTTT. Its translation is CASSSRGESTEAFF. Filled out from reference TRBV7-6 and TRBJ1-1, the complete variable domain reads GAGVSQSPRYKVTKRGQDVALRCDPISGHVSLYWYRQALGQGPEFLTYFNYEAQQDKSGLPNDRFSAERPEGSISTLTIQRTEQRDSAMYRCASSSRGESTEAFFGQGTRLTVV.